This is a list of T cell receptor beta chains from one sample in a study of molecular identifiers for immune sequencing clone quantification. Using its own MiXCR run on the PCR reads, TCRdb lists one record per CDR3 protein. This table has approximately 63,000 distinct CDR3 sequences, over 15% appearing once. The sample was naive CD8+ T cells from blood, with Jurkat cell RNA spiked in. These receptors all stem from a human donor in good health. Some libraries in this study had Jurkat cell RNA spiked in. CDR3s leave out the opening cysteine and the closing phenylalanine or tryptophan. A D gene is named only where the DNA matches it firmly.

d_gene	v_gene	j_gene	CDR3aa
TRBD2	TRBV2	TRBJ2-5	ASNSLGLQETQY
.	TRBV21-1	TRBJ2-2	ASRPGTSGSRDTGELF
.	TRBV9	TRBJ2-3	ASGVVGGSDTQY
.	TRBV27	TRBJ1-1	ASSPHPGLLVTEAF
.	TRBV18	TRBJ2-6	ASSPTTPGQMFSGANVLT
.	TRBV27	TRBJ2-1	ASSPLLPGVGHNEQF
.	TRBV12-5	TRBJ2-1	ASGLPQGLYNEQS
TRBD1	TRBV9	TRBJ2-3	ASSVGGQADTQY
.	TRBV19	TRBJ1-5	ASKGRQPQH
TRBD1	TRBV29-1	TRBJ2-7	SAVTGTGYEQY
TRBD2	TRBV11-2	TRBJ2-7	ASSLGAGGSYEQY
.	TRBV7-6	TRBJ1-3	ASSLGQVEAAGNTIY
.	TRBV11-2	TRBJ2-3	ASRIRGDTQY
TRBD2	TRBV7-6	TRBJ2-5	ASSLLAGAQETQY
TRBD2	TRBV2	TRBJ2-7	ASSRLAGVHNEQY
TRBD2	TRBV20-1	TRBJ2-1	SARGLAGGINEQF
.	TRBV7-2	TRBJ2-4	ASSPVGGAKNIQY
TRBD2	TRBV10-3	TRBJ2-3	AISEGSGISTDTQY
.	TRBV2	TRBJ1-1	ASRKTLMDRLNTEAF
TRBD1	TRBV7-9	TRBJ2-1	ASSSTGINEQF
.	TRBV30	TRBJ1-2	AWSVRIGGYT
TRBD1	TRBV23-1	TRBJ2-5	ASSQSGNRGQETQY
TRBD1	TRBV7-9	TRBJ1-4	ASSLPRDHRDRAVLF
TRBD1	TRBV20-1	TRBJ1-3	SARWDRADTSSGNTIY
.	TRBV19	TRBJ2-1	ASSIALLTSSYNEQF
TRBD2	TRBV7-9	TRBJ2-7	ASSLELADPISSYEQY
.	TRBV19	TRBJ2-3	ASLKGVSTDTQY
.	TRBV20-1	TRBJ1-6	TTPRGGVNSPLH
.	TRBV13	TRBJ1-1	ASSSPRTEAF
.	TRBV3-1	TRBJ2-1	ASSPGSSEGRWEQF
TRBD2	TRBV5-3	TRBJ2-3	ASRPGLAGGSPTDTQY
.	TRBV6-2/TRBV6-3	TRBJ2-7	ASSYYDRMSYEQY
.	TRBV29-1	TRBJ2-7	SVEKRDLSYEQY